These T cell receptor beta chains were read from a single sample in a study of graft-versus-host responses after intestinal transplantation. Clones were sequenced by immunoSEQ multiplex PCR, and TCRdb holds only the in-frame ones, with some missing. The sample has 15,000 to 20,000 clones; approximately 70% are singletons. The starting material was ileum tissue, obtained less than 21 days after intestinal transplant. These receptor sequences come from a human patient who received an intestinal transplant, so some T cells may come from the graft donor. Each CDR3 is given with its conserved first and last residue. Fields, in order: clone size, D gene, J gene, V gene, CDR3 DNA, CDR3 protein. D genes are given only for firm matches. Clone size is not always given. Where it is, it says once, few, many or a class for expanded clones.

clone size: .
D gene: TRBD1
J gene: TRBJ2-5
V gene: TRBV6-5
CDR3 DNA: TGTGCCAGCAGTTACTCGATGGGACAGGGGTGGGAGACCCAGTACTTC
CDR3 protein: CASSYSMGQGWETQYF

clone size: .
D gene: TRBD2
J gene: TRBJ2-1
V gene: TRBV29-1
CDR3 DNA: TGCAGCGGGGGACTAGCTTCCCTCTACAATGAGCAGTTCTTC
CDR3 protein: CSGGLASLYNEQFF

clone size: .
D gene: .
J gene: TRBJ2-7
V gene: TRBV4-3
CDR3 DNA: TGCGCCAGCAGCCAAGAGCCCCTAGGGGGGGCCTACGAGCAGTACTTC
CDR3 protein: CASSQEPLGGAYEQYF

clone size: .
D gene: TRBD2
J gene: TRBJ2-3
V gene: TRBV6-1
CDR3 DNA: TGTGCCAGCAGTGACGGCCAAGCGGGAGCAGATACGCAGTATTTT
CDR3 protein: CASSDGQAGADTQYF

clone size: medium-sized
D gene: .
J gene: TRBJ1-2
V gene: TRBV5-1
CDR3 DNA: TGCGCCAGCAGCTTGGGAGGTCTTGGCTACACCTTC
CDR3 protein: CASSLGGLGYTF

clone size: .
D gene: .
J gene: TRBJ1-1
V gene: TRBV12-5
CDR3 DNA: TGTGCTAGTGGTTTGGTATGGGGGGAGTCGAACACTGAAGCTTTCTTT
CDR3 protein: CASGLVWGESNTEAFF

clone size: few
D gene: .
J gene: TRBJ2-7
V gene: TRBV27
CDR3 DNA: TGTGCCAGCAGTTTCGGGCAGGGTAACGAGCAGTACTTC
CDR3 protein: CASSFGQGNEQYF

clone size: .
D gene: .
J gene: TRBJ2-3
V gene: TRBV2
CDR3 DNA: TGTGCCAGCAGTGATATCGATACTCTCACAGATACGCAGTATTTT
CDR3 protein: CASSDIDTLTDTQYF

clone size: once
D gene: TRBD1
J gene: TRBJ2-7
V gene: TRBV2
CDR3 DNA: TGTGCCAGCAGGACCTTTTGGGGACAGGGGGACGAGCAGTACTTC
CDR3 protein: CASRTFWGQGDEQYF

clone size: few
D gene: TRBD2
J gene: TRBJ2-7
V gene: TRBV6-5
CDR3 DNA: TGTGCCAGCAGCTTACTAGCGACGTTCACCTACGAGCAGTACTTC
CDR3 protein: CASSLLATFTYEQYF

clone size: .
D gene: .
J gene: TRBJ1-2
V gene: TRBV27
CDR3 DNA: TGTGCCAGCAGTTTATCCGGGTATTTCTTGTCCTTC
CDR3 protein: CASSLSGYFLSF

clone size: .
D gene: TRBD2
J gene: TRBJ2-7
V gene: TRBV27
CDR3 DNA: TGTGCCAGCAGTTACGGGACTAGTTCTTTCTACGAGCAGTACTTC
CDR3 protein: CASSYGTSSFYEQYF

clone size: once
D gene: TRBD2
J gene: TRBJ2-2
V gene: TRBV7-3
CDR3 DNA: TGTGCCAGCAGCCCTAGCGGGGGGGTATCTACCGGGGAGCTGTTTTTT
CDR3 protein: CASSPSGGVSTGELFF

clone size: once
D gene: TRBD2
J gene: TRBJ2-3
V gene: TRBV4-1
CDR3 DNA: TGCGCCAGCAGCACCCGGACTAGCGGACTCACAGATACGCAGTATTTT
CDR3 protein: CASSTRTSGLTDTQYF

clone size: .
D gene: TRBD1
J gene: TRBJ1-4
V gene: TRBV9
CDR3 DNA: TGTGCCAGCAGCGTCACAGGGGAGGTGAGGGGGGAAAAACTGTTTTTT
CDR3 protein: CASSVTGEVRGEKLFF

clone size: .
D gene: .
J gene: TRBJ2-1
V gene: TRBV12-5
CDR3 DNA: TGTGCTAGTGGTTTGGGGGCAGGTGGCTCCTACAATGAGCAGTTCTTC
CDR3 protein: CASGLGAGGSYNEQFF

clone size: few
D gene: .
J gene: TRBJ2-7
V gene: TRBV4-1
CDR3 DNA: TGCGCCAGCAGCCAAGGAGAATGGTACGAGCAGTACTTC
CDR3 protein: CASSQGEWYEQYF

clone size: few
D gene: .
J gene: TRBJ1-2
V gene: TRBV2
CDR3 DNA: TGTGCCGGAGAGACAGCTCTTAAGCCCTATGGCTACACCTTC
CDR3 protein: CAGETALKPYGYTF

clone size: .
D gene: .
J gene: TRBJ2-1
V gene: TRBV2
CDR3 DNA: TGTGCCAGCATTAGGGGAGCGGGTATCAGTGAGCAGTTCTTC
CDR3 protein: CASIRGAGISEQFF

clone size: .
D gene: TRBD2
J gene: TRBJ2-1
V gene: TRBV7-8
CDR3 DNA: TGTGCCAGCAGCTTAGAGGGACTAGCGGGAGGAGGAGGCAATGAGCAGTTCTTC
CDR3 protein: CASSLEGLAGGGGNEQFF

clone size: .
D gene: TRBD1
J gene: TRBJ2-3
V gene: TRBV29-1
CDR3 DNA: TGCAGCGTTGATGCCCCCCCGGGACAGAGGACAGATACGCAGTATTTT
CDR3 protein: CSVDAPPGQRTDTQYF

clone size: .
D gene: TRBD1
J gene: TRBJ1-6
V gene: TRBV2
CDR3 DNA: TGTGCCAGCAGCGAGGACAGGGGTCGGTCACCCCTCCACTTT
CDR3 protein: CASSEDRGRSPLHF

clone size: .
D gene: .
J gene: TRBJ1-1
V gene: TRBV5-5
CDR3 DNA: TGTGCCAGCAGCTTTTCAGTGAACACTGAAGCTTTCTTT
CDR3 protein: CASSFSVNTEAFF

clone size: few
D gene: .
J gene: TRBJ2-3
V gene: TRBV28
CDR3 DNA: TGTGCCAGCAGTTTCATAGCAGATACGCAGTATTTT
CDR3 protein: CASSFIADTQYF

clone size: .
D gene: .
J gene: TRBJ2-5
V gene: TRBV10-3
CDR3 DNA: TGTGCCATCAGTGAATCAAGGGGTGAGACCCAGTACTTC
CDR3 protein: CAISESRGETQYF

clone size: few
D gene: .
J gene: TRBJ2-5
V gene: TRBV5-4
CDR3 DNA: TGTGCCAGCAGCTTCTCCGCCAGGGATGAGACCCAGTACTTC
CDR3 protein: CASSFSARDETQYF

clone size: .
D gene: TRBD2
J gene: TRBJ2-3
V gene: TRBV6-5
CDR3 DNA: TGTGCCAGCGGCCCTAGCGGGATGATCGCAGATACGCAGTATTTT
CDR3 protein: CASGPSGMIADTQYF